Each of the 14 T cell receptor beta chains below was sequenced from the same sample in a study of blood T cells in healthy people across ages. It was with a sample-barcoded 5' primer and a J-beta primer mix that a second PCR of about 6 to 12 cycles was run. TCRdb re-called the 5' RACE reads through MiXCR, storing one row per CDR3 protein. The sample has around 970,000 distinct CDR3 sequences, 51% seen once; the top ten hold about a fifth. The specimen was blood. The receptor source for this set is a woman aged 60-70 years in good health.

V and J are TRBV3-1 and TRBJ2-4, with D maybe TRBD2 (6 bases). The J call could be wrong; TRBJ2-7 is a better fit for the DNA end. Germline V gene lookup returns CDR1 LGHDT and CDR2 YNNKEL (reference sequence). The CDR3 runs 16 residues. CDR3 protein: CASSRGGLATSYEQYF. CDR3 nucleotide sequence: TGTGCCAGCAGTCGGGGAGGACTGGCAACCTCCTACGAGCAGTACTTC.

This clonotype was recorded a few times. V usage is TRBV5-1 and J usage is TRBJ2-3, with 8 bases identical to TRBD2. CDR3 length: 18 residues. The V segment lost 4 bases and the J segment 6 bases; nucleotides outside the gene matches: 19. Germline V gene sequence: CDR1 SGHRS, CDR2 YFSETQ. CDR3 DNA: TGCGCCAGCAGCCCAGCTCGGACTAGCCTATATAACATGGATACGCAGTATTTT. Protein sequence: CASSPARTSLYNMDTQYF.

This clonotype showed up just a few times. V and J are TRBV7-2 and TRBJ2-1, with D possibly called TRBD1 or TRBD2 (7 bases each). There are 13 residues in the CDR3. The germline V gene has CDR1 SGHTA and CDR2 FQGNSA. The V gene lost 6 bases and the J gene lost 7 bases, with 13 bases spanning the gap. The CDR3 protein is CASRPQGGNEQFF. CDR3 DNA: TGTGCCAGCAGGCCCCAGGGGGGGAATGAGCAGTTCTTC. Full variable domain (missing parts from reference TRBV7-2 and TRBJ2-1): GAGVSQSPSNKVTEKGKDVELRCDPISGHTALYWYRQSLGQGLEFLIYFQGNSAPDKSGLPSDRFSAERTGGSVSTLTIQRTQQEDSAVYLCASRPQGGNEQFFGPGTRLTVL.

J is TRBJ1-2 and V is TRBV14; D is uncertain. V gave up 3 bases and J gave up 4 bases, with 12 bases separating them. Germline assignment: CDR1 SGHDN and CDR2 FVKESK. This CDR3 contains 14 residues. CDR3 nucleotide sequence: TGTGCCAGCAGCCACCGGACCCGGCCCTATGGCTACACCTTC. It is translated as CASSHRTRPYGYTF.

The chain's CDR3 is CSATQLNYGYTF. CDR3 sequence (DNA): TGCAGTGCTACCCAGCTTAACTATGGCTACACCTTC. V usage is TRBV20-1 and J usage is TRBJ1-2; D gene uncertain. The V gene lost 4 bases and the J gene lost 1 base, with 7 bases spanning the gap. Germline V gives CDR1 DFQATT, CDR2 SNEGSKA (reference sequence). The CDR3 length is 12 residues.

Only a few counts were recorded for this clonotype. This chain connects TRBV29-1 to TRBJ2-7; the D gene could be TRBD1 or TRBD2 (5 bases each). The V gene lost 8 bases and the J gene lost 3 bases, with 29 bases spanning the gap. From germline, CDR1 is SQVTM and CDR2 ANQGSEA. The CDR3 covers 17 residues. The CDR3 sequence is CSLGTPGPPPISYEQYF. The CDR3 DNA reads as TGCAGCCTAGGAACGCCGGGACCGCCGCCGATAAGCTACGAGCAGTACTTC.

The rearrangement joins TRBV20-1 to TRBJ2-1; 11 positions match TRBD2. The J call may not be correct, given that the DNA end is closer to TRBJ2-7. The CDR3 runs 16 residues. The germline CDR1 and CDR2 sequences are DFQATT and SNEGSKA (reference sequence). The CDR3: CSARPLAGEGYNEQYF. The CDR3 DNA follows: TGCAGTGCTAGACCACTAGCGGGAGAAGGTTACAATGAGCAGTACTTC.

The V gene is TRBV28, the J gene TRBJ2-5; the D gene is possibly TRBD2 (6 bases). The CDR3 runs 15 residues. Germline V gives CDR1 MDHEN, CDR2 SYDVKM. The V end lost 2 bases, the J end lost 1 base, and 11 bases lay between the germline ends. This CDR3 is CASSLNQGLQETQYF. The CDR3 DNA sequence: TGTGCCAGCAGTTTAAACCAGGGACTCCAAGAGACCCAGTACTTC.

The chain is built from TRBV7-6 and TRBJ2-5, with 8 bases fitting TRBD1. The ends lost 1 base at V and 5 bases at J; junction bases unmatched: 3. Germline CDR1 reads SGHVS; CDR2 reads FNYEAQ. The CDR3 sequence is 14 residues long. For the CDR3, the DNA is TGTGCCAGCAGCTTAGGGACAGGGTGGGAGACCCAGTACTTC. Residues: CASSLGTGWETQYF.

The chain has TRBV12-3 or TRBV12-4 and TRBJ2-5; a weak D match, TRBD1 (5 bases). The closer fit of TRBJ2-7 to the DNA end suggests the J call may be wrong. CDR3 length: 12 residues. The DNA of the CDR3 is TGTGCCAGCAGTTCCCCAGGGTTCGAGCAGTACTTC. It codes for CASSSPGFEQYF.

This rearrangement joins TRBV12-3 or TRBV12-4 to TRBJ2-1; D gene uncertain. The CDR3 totals 15 residues. With 7 bases removed from V and 9 bases from J, the gap between germline ends came to 22 bases. The CDR3 protein is CASITQQTKGGEQFF. CDR3 bases: TGTGCCAGCATAACCCAACAGACCAAGGGTGGTGAGCAGTTCTTC.

Concerning this clonotype: The germline gene is not matched at one end of the junction; a read error may be the cause. The chain uses TRBV3-1 and TRBJ2-5; D gene uncertain. The CDR3 is 14 amino acids. Germline loops: CDR1 LGHDT, CDR2 YNNKEL (reference sequence). The CDR3 nucleotides are TGTGCCAGCAGCCAAGTAGACCGACAAGAGATCCAGTACTTC. Translation: CASSQVDRQEIQYF.

The gene calls are TRBV9 and TRBJ2-1; 7 positions match TRBD2. The ends lost 3 bases at V and 4 bases at J; junction bases unmatched: 7. The CDR3 has 15 amino acids. In germline, CDR1 is SGDLS, CDR2 YYNGEE. The CDR3 here is CASSGQRGPYNEQFF. The CDR3 DNA reads TGTGCCAGCAGCGGTCAGCGGGGCCCGTACAATGAGCAGTTCTTC.

The chain carries TRBV7-9 and TRBJ2-3; 9 bases map to TRBD1. V lost 5 bases to trimming and J lost 6 bases; unmatched junction nucleotides: 9. CDR3 length: 15 residues. CDR1 and CDR2 (germline): SEHNR, FQNEAQ (reference sequence). Written as DNA, the CDR3 is TGTGCCAGCAGCACCCGGACAGGGGATACGGATACGCAGTATTTT. This gives the protein CASSTRTGDTDTQYF.